These 6 T cell receptor beta chains came from one sample sequenced in a study of blood T cell repertoires in COVID-19. The data were produced by immunoSEQ multiplex PCR, yet TCRdb's version contains in-frame clones alone and is incomplete. The sample shows roughly 410,000 clones, around 87% of them seen only once. The sequenced sample was peripheral blood. These receptors came from a woman between 55 and 75 years old with COVID-19, enrolled during active disease.

V is TRBV6-6 and J is TRBJ2-1; 10 bases match TRBD2. The CDR3 is 15 amino acids. The ends lost 6 bases at V and 5 bases at J; junction bases unmatched: 7. CDR1 is MNHNY and CDR2 is SVGAGI in the germline V gene (reference sequence). The CDR3 region is CASSLGLALNNEQFF. Written as DNA, the CDR3 is TGTGCCAGCAGCTTGGGACTAGCGCTAAACAATGAGCAGTTCTTC.

V is TRBV5-4 and J is TRBJ2-1; TRBD1 matches at 10 bases. Germline CDR1 and CDR2: SGHNT and YYREEE (reference sequence). This CDR3 spans 15 amino acids. V shed 4 bases and J 4 bases; nucleotides not matched to a gene: 5. The CDR3 loop is CASSPRQGAYNEQFF. The CDR3 region has the DNA TGTGCCAGCAGCCCTCGACAGGGGGCATACAATGAGCAGTTCTTC.

This chain joins TRBV28 and TRBJ2-5; D call uncertain. V was shortened by 2 bases and J by 3 bases, with 7 bases between the two germline ends. Per the germline V gene, CDR1 is MDHEN and CDR2 is SYDVKM. This CDR3 is built from 13 residues. For the CDR3, the DNA is TGTGCCAGCAGTTTAGAGGTGGAAGAGACCCAGTACTTC. The encoded protein is CASSLEVEETQYF.

The rearrangement uses TRBV19 and TRBJ1-4; D unresolved. The CDR3 contains 12 residues. V shed 6 bases and J shed 6 bases, with 8 bases lying between them. Germline V gene lookup returns CDR1 LNHDA and CDR2 SQIVND (reference sequence). DNA of the CDR3: TGTGCCAGTAGGGGGAGGTATGAAAAACTGTTTTTT. This encodes CASRGRYEKLFF.

The rearrangement links TRBV5-1 to TRBJ2-7, with D perhaps matching TRBD2 (6 bases). From germline, CDR1 is SGHRS and CDR2 YFSETQ. The CDR3 is 13 amino acids. With 2 bases removed from V and 8 bases from J, the gap between germline ends came to 14 bases. The CDR3 DNA is TGCGCCAGCAGCTTCCCCCCCGGACTAAAGCAGTACTTC. Translation: CASSFPPGLKQYF.

The chain combines TRBV11-2 with TRBJ1-1; 7 bases are a match to TRBD1. The CDR3 loop spans 13 amino acids. Germline V gives CDR1 SGHAT, CDR2 FQNNGV. V gave up 6 bases and J gave up 5 bases; unmatched junction bases: 6. CDR3 region: CASSRGRGTEAFF. The DNA of the CDR3 is TGTGCCAGCAGTAGGGGGCGCGGGACTGAAGCTTTCTTT.